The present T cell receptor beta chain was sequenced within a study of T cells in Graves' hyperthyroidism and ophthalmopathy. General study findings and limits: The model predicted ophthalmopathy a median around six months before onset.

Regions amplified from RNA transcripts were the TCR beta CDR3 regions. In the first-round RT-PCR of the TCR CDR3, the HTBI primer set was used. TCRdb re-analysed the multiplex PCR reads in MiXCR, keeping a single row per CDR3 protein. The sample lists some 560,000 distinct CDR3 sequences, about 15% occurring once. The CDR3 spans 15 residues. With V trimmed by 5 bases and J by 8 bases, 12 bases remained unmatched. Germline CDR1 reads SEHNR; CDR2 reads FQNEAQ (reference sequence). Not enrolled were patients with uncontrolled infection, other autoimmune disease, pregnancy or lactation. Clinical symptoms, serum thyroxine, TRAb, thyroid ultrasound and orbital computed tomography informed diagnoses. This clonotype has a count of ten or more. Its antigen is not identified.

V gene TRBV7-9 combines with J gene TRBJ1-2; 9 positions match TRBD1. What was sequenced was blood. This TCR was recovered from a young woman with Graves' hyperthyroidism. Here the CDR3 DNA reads TGTGCCAGCAGCCACAACATGGGACAGGGTGACGGCTACACCTTC. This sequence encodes CASSHNMGQGDGYTF.